Presented here are 21 T cell receptor beta chains from one specimen sequenced in a study of blood T cell repertoires in COVID-19. Assay used: immunoSEQ multiplex PCR; TCRdb lists only in-frame clones, some missing. The table includes about 220,000 clones, 84% detected once. Sequencing input: peripheral blood. These receptors came from a woman aged 55 to 70 who had recovered from COVID-19.

This clone was seen a single time. This chain joins TRBV30 and TRBJ1-4; D possibly corresponds to TRBD1 (6 bases). This CDR3 has 13 residues. Germline CDR1 is GTSNPN and CDR2 is SVGIG (reference sequence). Between the trimmed V and J ends, which lost 5 bases and 8 bases, there was a span of 15 bases. CDR3 bases: TGTGCCTGGGCCGCAGGGGCTATGGAAAAACTGTTTTTT. It translates to CAWAAGAMEKLFF.

The chain carries TRBV15 and TRBJ2-3; TRBD2 matches at 10 bases. J was trimmed by 6 bases and V by 0 bases; bases with no gene match: 12. This CDR3 has 18 residues. Per the germline V gene, CDR1 is LNHNV and CDR2 is YYDKDF (reference sequence). CDR3 in DNA: TGTGCCACCAGCAGAGATGGTCCTAGCGGGGGTTCTTCGGATACGCAGTATTTT. Amino acids: CATSRDGPSGGSSDTQYF.

This rearrangement joins TRBV18 to TRBJ2-7, with 11 positions matching TRBD1. Germline assignment: CDR1 KGHSH and CDR2 LQKENI. Trimming cost V 5 bases and J 2 bases; bases outside gene matches: 5. This CDR3 comprises 15 residues. The CDR3 loop reads CASSNRDRGAYEQYF. In DNA form, the CDR3 reads TGTGCCAGCTCAAACCGGGACAGGGGGGCCTACGAGCAGTACTTC.

The rearrangement uses TRBV19 and TRBJ2-1, with 10 bases matching TRBD2. This CDR3 is built from 17 residues. Germline CDR1 reads LNHDA; CDR2 reads SQIVND (reference sequence). The V and J ends lost 0 bases and 3 bases, in that order; junction bases with no gene match: 5. DNA for the CDR3: TGTGCCAGTAGTATAGAGGCCTCTAGCGGGGGCTACAATGAGCAGTTCTTC. Protein sequence: CASSIEASSGGYNEQFF.

This clone was counted a single time. The chain employs TRBV15 and TRBJ2-1, with 11 bases aligning to TRBD2. J was trimmed by 5 bases and V by 1 base; bases with no gene match: 1. This CDR3 spans 15 amino acids. Germline V gene data show CDR1 as LNHNV and CDR2 as YYDKDF (reference sequence). CDR3 DNA sequence: TGTGCCACCAGCAGAGGACTAGCGGGAAACAATGAGCAGTTCTTC. It yields the protein CATSRGLAGNNEQFF.

The gene calls are TRBV30 and TRBJ1-1, with TRBD1 matching 7 bases. The germline gives CDR1 GTSNPN, CDR2 SVGIG (reference sequence). The length of the CDR3 is 14 residues. Trimming took 2 bases from V and 5 from J; bases not matched to a gene: 8. CDR3 residues: CAWSKPGQRTEAFF. Here the CDR3 DNA reads TGTGCCTGGAGTAAACCGGGACAGAGGACTGAAGCTTTCTTT. Looking up the rest from reference TRBV30 and TRBJ1-1 gives the full variable domain: SQTIHQWPATLVQPVGSPLSLECTVEGTSNPNLYWYRQAAGRGLQLLFYSVGIGQISSEVPQNLSASRPQDRQFILSSKKLLLSDSGFYLCAWSKPGQRTEAFFGQGTRLTVV.

Points on this clone: This CDR3 is also generated by other DNA sequences in the sample. The rearrangement uses TRBV5-1 and TRBJ2-5, with 10 bases matching TRBD1. This CDR3 comprises 14 residues. Germline V gene sequence: CDR1 SGHRS, CDR2 YFSETQ. V shed 2 bases, J shed 4 bases, and the junction held 2 bases outside the gene matches. DNA for the CDR3: TGCGCCAGCAGCTTAGGACAGGGGGGAGAGACCCAGTACTTC. Encoded protein: CASSLGQGGETQYF.

This clone was counted many times. This chain connects TRBV19 to TRBJ1-1, with 7 bases fitting TRBD1. This CDR3 comprises 17 residues. J gave up 0 bases and V 1 base, and 8 bases lay outside the gene matches. Germline CDR1 is LNHDA and CDR2 is SQIVND (reference sequence). DNA for the CDR3: TGTGCCAGTAGTATAGGAGGCAGGGGGACCCTGAACACTGAAGCTTTCTTT. This sequence encodes CASSIGGRGTLNTEAFF. The whole variable domain, remainder taken from reference TRBV19 and TRBJ1-1, is DGGITQSPKYLFRKEGQNVTLSCEQNLNHDAMYWYRQDPGQGLRLIYYSQIVNDFQKGDIAEGYSVSREKKESFPLTVTSAQKNPTAFYLCASSIGGRGTLNTEAFFGQGTRLTVV.

The chain employs TRBV19 and TRBJ2-2; D is possibly TRBD1 (5 bases). V dropped 4 bases and J dropped 1 base, with 10 bases sitting between them. CDR3 length equals 15 residues. Germline assignment: CDR1 LNHDA and CDR2 SQIVND (reference sequence). This chain's CDR3 is CASSKNRQNTGELFF. CDR3 coding DNA: TGTGCCAGTAGTAAGAACAGGCAGAACACCGGGGAGCTGTTTTTT.

For this clone: The sample holds other DNA sequences that translate to the same CDR3. This chain joins TRBV20-1 and TRBJ2-1; either TRBD1 or TRBD2 may fit D (8 bases each). The V gene's germline CDR1 is DFQATT and CDR2 SNEGSKA (reference sequence). V dropped 3 bases and J dropped 0 bases, with 12 bases sitting between them. This CDR3 is built from 15 residues. The CDR3 protein is CSASSGTGSYNEQFF. The CDR3 region has the DNA TGCAGTGCTAGTAGCGGGACAGGCTCCTACAATGAGCAGTTCTTC.

The rearrangement links TRBV7-2 to TRBJ2-5; 9 positions agree with TRBD2. The CDR3 consists of 15 residues. Germline values: CDR1 SGHTA, CDR2 FQGNSA. With V trimmed by 1 base and J by 7 bases, 7 bases remained unmatched. CDR3 sequence (DNA): TGTGCCAGCAGCTTAGTAGCGGGGGCCCCTGGGACCCAGTACTTC. Translation: CASSLVAGAPGTQYF.

The chain employs TRBV5-4 and TRBJ1-2; D not certain. This CDR3 contains 14 residues. Germline V gene data show CDR1 as SGHNT and CDR2 as YYREEE (reference sequence). Trimming pared 0 bases from V and 4 bases from J, leaving 10 bases between. The CDR3 coding sequence is TGTGCCAGCAGCTTGGGCGCACCACTCTATGGCTACACCTTC. It specifies CASSLGAPLYGYTF.

This clone has more than one count but fewer than ten. This chain uses TRBV2 with TRBJ1-2; TRBD1 might be the D (5 bases). The V end was cut by 4 bases, the J end by 1 base, with 10 bases between. This CDR3 has 14 residues. From germline, CDR1 is SNHLY and CDR2 FYNNEI. The CDR3 nucleotides are TGTGCCAGCAGTGGACAGAGCTATAACTATGGCTACACCTTC. It encodes CASSGQSYNYGYTF.

The chain couples TRBV9 to TRBJ1-2, with a weak D call TRBD1 (6 bases). This CDR3 has 17 amino acids. V lost 3 bases to trimming and J lost 6 bases, with 24 bases between them. The germline V gene has CDR1 SGDLS and CDR2 YYNGEE. This chain's CDR3 is CASSAQGHPRFKDGYTF. DNA for the CDR3: TGTGCCAGCAGCGCACAGGGACATCCCCGTTTCAAGGATGGCTACACCTTC. Drawing the rest from reference TRBV9 and TRBJ1-2, the complete variable domain is DSGVTQTPKHLITATGQRVTLRCSPRSGDLSVYWYQQSLDQGLQFLIQYYNGEERAKGNILERFSAQQFPDLHSELNLSSLELGDSALYFCASSAQGHPRFKDGYTFGSGTRLTVV.

The chain's CDR3 is CASSPAGSTDTQYF. CDR3 nucleotide sequence: TGTGCCAGCAGTCCGGCGGGGAGCACAGATACGCAGTATTTT. The rearrangement joins TRBV6-6 to TRBJ2-3; the D gene is possibly TRBD2 (6 bases). CDR1 and CDR2 (germline): MNHNY, SVGAGI (reference sequence). V lost 5 bases, J lost 0 bases, and 9 bases lay in between. CDR3 size: 14 residues.

The table lists this clone with a count of one. V gene TRBV27 combines with J gene TRBJ1-1, with D unclear. CDR1 and CDR2 from the germline V gene are MNHEY and SMNVEV (reference sequence). Deletions cut 6 bases from V and 1 base from J, with 12 bases between. The CDR3 sequence is 14 residues long. CDR3 nucleotides: TGTGCCAGCAGCCCAAATACACCGAACACTGAAGCTTTCTTT. This gives the protein CASSPNTPNTEAFF.

V is TRBV5-6 and J is TRBJ2-4, with D possibly TRBD2 on 6 matching bases. Per the germline V gene, CDR1 is SGHDT and CDR2 is YYEEEE. The length of the CDR3 is 13 residues. Trimming pared 1 base from V and 8 bases from J, leaving 10 bases between. The CDR3 DNA reads as TGTGCCAGCAGCTTGTTTCCGGGGGACATTCAGTACTTC. It yields the protein CASSLFPGDIQYF.

The chain joins TRBV13 to TRBJ2-5, with 9 bases lining up with TRBD2. Germline-derived CDR1 and CDR2 are PRHDT and FYEKMQ (reference sequence). Trimming removed 1 base from V and 5 bases from J; junction bases left unmatched: 8. The CDR3 totals 16 residues. The DNA of the CDR3 is TGTGCCAGCAGCTTAGCTTACAGCGGGGGGTTGGAGACCCAGTACTTC. As protein: CASSLAYSGGLETQYF.

DNA of the CDR3: TGTGCCAGCAGCCAAGCCCCTAGCGGGGGCACCGGGAATGAGCAGTTCTTC. Translation: CASSQAPSGGTGNEQFF. V gene TRBV4-2 combines with J gene TRBJ2-1, with TRBD2 identical over 10 bases. The CDR3 consists of 17 residues. V shed 1 base and J 7 bases; nucleotides not matched to a gene: 10. CDR1 LGHNA and CDR2 YNFKEQ come from the germline V gene.

The CDR3 nucleotides are TGTGCCTGGAACCACGGAGGGGCCGGGGAGCTGTTTTTT. It encodes CAWNHGGAGELFF. The chain couples TRBV30 to TRBJ2-2; D perhaps matches TRBD2 (6 bases). Germline loops: CDR1 GTSNPN, CDR2 SVGIG (reference sequence). V gave up 4 bases and J gave up 6 bases, with 12 bases separating them. The length of the CDR3 is 13 residues. Full variable domain (rest looked up from reference TRBV30 and TRBJ2-2): SQTIHQWPATLVQPVGSPLSLECTVEGTSNPNLYWYRQAAGRGLQLLFYSVGIGQISSEVPQNLSASRPQDRQFILSSKKLLLSDSGFYLCAWNHGGAGELFFGEGSRLTVL.

This chain joins TRBV6-2 or TRBV6-3 and TRBJ1-2; D is ambiguous. The length of the CDR3 is 15 residues. CDR1 is MNHEY and CDR2 is SVGEGT in the germline V gene. V lost 2 bases, J lost 4 bases, and 14 bases lay in between. CDR3 sequence reads: CASSYEAVPLYGYTF. CDR3 coding DNA: TGTGCCAGCAGTTACGAGGCAGTCCCCCTCTATGGCTACACCTTC.